These T cell receptor beta chains were read from a single sample in a study of shared T cell receptors in the human thymus. Repertoires were generated with immunoSEQ multiplex PCR, while TCRdb's copy carries only in-frame clones and drops some. The sample carries about 660,000 clones, roughly 90% recorded once. The same sample was also studied in work on human thymus T cells.

Sequencing was carried out using thymocytes. The source of these receptors is a boy less than two years old with a congenital heart defect. CDR3s include the opening cysteine and the closing phenylalanine or tryptophan. D genes are given only for firm matches. The listing skips clone size in some rows; elsewhere it reads once, few, many or a size class.

V	D	J	size	DNA	CDR3
TRBV27	TRBD2	TRBJ2-3	.	TGTGCCAGCAGTAGCCTTCGGACTAGCGGCACAGATACGCAGTATTTT	CASSSLRTSGTDTQYF
TRBV4-1	TRBD2	TRBJ2-2	.	TGCGCCAGCAGCCCCCTGGGGGGGAGCGCCGGGGAGCTGTTTTTT	CASSPLGGSAGELFF
TRBV6-1	.	TRBJ2-7	.	TGTGCCAGCAGTGAAGCTGAGGAGCTCGAGCAGTACTTC	CASSEAEELEQYF
TRBV30	.	TRBJ2-7	.	TGTGCCTGGAGTGACCCCGCGGGCGACGAGCAGTACTTC	CAWSDPAGDEQYF
TRBV4-3	TRBD2	TRBJ2-7	.	TGCGCCAGCAGCCAAGAGTTCGCTAGCGGGCAGGGGAGCGAGCAGTACTTC	CASSQEFASGQGSEQYF
TRBV4-1	.	TRBJ2-2	.	TGCGCCAGCAGCCAAGAGAATAGCGGAGCAACCGGGGAGCTGTTTTTT	CASSQENSGATGELFF
TRBV27	.	TRBJ1-1	.	TGTGCCAGCAGTTTATCCCCCGACAGGAGCACTGAAGCTTTCTTT	CASSLSPDRSTEAFF
TRBV2	.	TRBJ2-4	.	TGTGCCAGCAGTGAAATAGGCAGGGAGTACTTC	CASSEIGREYF
TRBV27	TRBD2	TRBJ2-4	.	TGTGCCAGCAGGTCCACCGGGACTAGCGGGAACGGGGGAGGGAAAAACATTCAGTACTTC	CASRSTGTSGNGGGKNIQYF
TRBV11-2	TRBD1	TRBJ2-7	.	TGTGCCAGCAGCCCAAGACAGGGCCACCCCTACGAGCAGTACTTC	CASSPRQGHPYEQYF
TRBV7-3	TRBD2	TRBJ2-5	.	TGTGCCAGCAGCTTAGCGGGAGCGGGAGGGCTCGGTGTAGAGACCCAGTACTTC	CASSLAGAGGLGVETQYF
TRBV6-1	.	TRBJ2-2	once	TGTGCCAGCAGTGACAGGGGTCTGGGCAACACCGGGGAGCTGTTTTTT	CASSDRGLGNTGELFF
TRBV27	TRBD1	TRBJ2-3	.	TGTGCCAGCAACAACAGGGGGCAAGATACGCAGTATTTT	CASNNRGQDTQYF
TRBV29-1	TRBD1	TRBJ2-7	.	TGCAGCGTTTGGTCCTCCCGGGACAGGTCCTACGAGCAGTACTTC	CSVWSSRDRSYEQYF
TRBV7-9	TRBD1	TRBJ2-1	few	TGTGCCAGCAGCCTAGGGCGTCAGGGGGCCCTTTCCTACAATGAGCAGTTCTTC	CASSLGRQGALSYNEQFF
TRBV5-1	TRBD2	TRBJ2-7	.	TGCGCCAGCAGCTTGGGGGGCGGGAGCACCTACGAGCAGTACTTC	CASSLGGGSTYEQYF
TRBV4-1	TRBD2	TRBJ2-2	.	TGCGCCAGCAGCCCACCGGGACTAGCAGCTGAAACCGGGGAGCTGTTTTTT	CASSPPGLAAETGELFF
TRBV30	TRBD2	TRBJ2-7	.	TGTGCCTGGAGTGTACGGACTAGCGGGTTGAGCTCCTACGAGCAGTACTTC	CAWSVRTSGLSSYEQYF
TRBV5-8	TRBD2	TRBJ2-5	.	TGTGCCAGCAGCTTGGTAGCGGGCAGGGAAGAGACCCAGTACTTC	CASSLVAGREETQYF
TRBV5-1	.	TRBJ1-2	.	TGCGCCAGCAGCTCCCGACAGGTGGGCACTGGTGGCTACACCTTC	CASSSRQVGTGGYTF
TRBV28	TRBD2	TRBJ2-7	.	TGTGCCAGCAGCTATAGGGAGGGGACCCCCTACGAGCAGTACTTC	CASSYREGTPYEQYF
TRBV27	TRBD2	TRBJ2-7	.	TGTGCCAGCAGTTTATCAGCTAGCGGAGGCCCCTACGAGCAGTACTTC	CASSLSASGGPYEQYF
TRBV5-8	.	TRBJ1-4	.	TGTGCCAGCAGCACATTCGAAAAACTGTTTTTT	CASSTFEKLFF
TRBV19	.	TRBJ2-2	.	TGTGCCAGTAGTATAGATCCCCAGCGGAACACCGGGGAGCTGTTTTTT	CASSIDPQRNTGELFF
TRBV7-9	.	TRBJ1-2	.	TGTGCCAGCACCACTAGTGGGGACTATGGCTACACCTTC	CASTTSGDYGYTF
TRBV5-1	TRBD2	TRBJ2-5	.	TGCGCCAGCAGCCTGCGACTAGCGGAACAAGAGACCCAGTACTTC	CASSLRLAEQETQYF
TRBV12-5	.	TRBJ2-1	.	TGTGCTAGTTCGGCAGGGGCCTACAATGAGCAGTTCTTC	CASSAGAYNEQFF
TRBV7-2	.	TRBJ2-7	.	TGTGCCAGCAGCTTAGCAGGACTAAGGAACGAGCAGTACTTC	CASSLAGLRNEQYF
TRBV27	.	TRBJ2-4	.	TGTGCCAGCAGTTTAGGACAGAAAAACATTCAGTACTTC	CASSLGQKNIQYF
TRBV11-3	TRBD2	TRBJ2-1	.	TGTGCCAGCAGCCCACCGTCTAGCGGGACTTACAATGAGCAGTTCTTC	CASSPPSSGTYNEQFF
TRBV29-1	TRBD1	TRBJ1-3	few	TGCAGCGTTGATGGTGGACAGGGAGGAAACACCATATATTTT	CSVDGGQGGNTIYF
TRBV19	.	TRBJ1-3	few	TGTGCCAGTAGTAGTCGGGACACCATATATTTT	CASSSRDTIYF
TRBV29-1	TRBD1	TRBJ1-5	.	TGCAGCGTTGTAACAGGGGGCTGGGATGGCAATCAGCCCCAGCATTTT	CSVVTGGWDGNQPQHF
TRBV29-1	.	TRBJ2-3	.	TGCAGCGTTGACACCACAGGGAGCACAGATACGCAGTATTTT	CSVDTTGSTDTQYF
TRBV11-2	TRBD1	TRBJ2-3	.	TGTGCCAGCAGCCCCCCCCGGGACAGGGGCACAGATACGCAGTATTTT	CASSPPRDRGTDTQYF
TRBV7-2	TRBD1	TRBJ2-5	.	TGTGCCAGCAGCCAAGGGGACAGGGATGAGACCCAGTACTTC	CASSQGDRDETQYF
TRBV6-1	TRBD2	TRBJ2-1	.	TGTGCCAGCTGCGCCGGGACTAGCGGCAATGAGCAGTTCTTC	CASCAGTSGNEQFF
TRBV7-2	.	TRBJ2-1	.	TGTGCCAGCAGCTTAAATCAGCCCCTAGCGCCTGATGAGCAGTTCTTC	CASSLNQPLAPDEQFF
TRBV4-1	TRBD1	TRBJ2-7	.	TGCGCCAGCAGCCATTGGACAGGGGCGGCCTACGAGCAGTACTTC	CASSHWTGAAYEQYF
TRBV6-1	.	TRBJ1-5	few	TGTGCCAGCACCGAACAAGATCAGCCCCAGCATTTT	CASTEQDQPQHF
TRBV2	TRBD2	TRBJ2-2	.	TGTGCCAGCAGTGATGGAGGGGGACTAGCGGGAGCATGGGGCGGGGAGCTGTTTTTT	CASSDGGGLAGAWGGELFF
TRBV5-4	TRBD1	TRBJ2-3	.	TGTGCCAGCAGCTTGGCGGGGGGACAGGGAGGGGATACGCAGTATTTT	CASSLAGGQGGDTQYF
TRBV4-2	.	TRBJ2-5	.	TGTGCCAGCAGCCAAGTCCCAAAAGAGACCCAGTACTTC	CASSQVPKETQYF
TRBV5-1	TRBD1	TRBJ2-5	.	TGCGCCAGCAGCTTGGCGGGAACCGGGACAGGGGCCAAAGAGACCCAGTACTTC	CASSLAGTGTGAKETQYF
TRBV10-3	TRBD1	TRBJ1-2	.	TGTGCCATCAGTGAGCCCGGGACAGGCCATAACTATGGCTACACCTTC	CAISEPGTGHNYGYTF
TRBV7-9	TRBD1	TRBJ2-7	.	TGTGCCAGCAGCTTGAGGTACAGGGGAAGCTACGAGCAGTACTTC	CASSLRYRGSYEQYF
TRBV5-1	TRBD1	TRBJ1-2	.	TGCGCCAGCAGCTTGACAAGGGGGCCCTATGGCTACACCTTC	CASSLTRGPYGYTF
TRBV7-2	.	TRBJ1-4	once	TGTGCCAGCAGCTTAACAGGGTCCAATGAAAAACTGTTTTTT	CASSLTGSNEKLFF